This TCR beta chain was documented in a study of control samples from healthy donors and cancer patients. The data were produced by immunoSEQ multiplex PCR, yet TCRdb's version contains in-frame clones alone and is incomplete. This table has 120,000 or so clones, approximately 89% appearing once. CDR3 length: 18 amino acids. CDR1 is MNHEY, CDR2 SVGEGT, per germline. Trimming removed 2 bases from V and 6 bases from J; junction bases left unmatched: 15. Sequenced input: blood. The source of this sequence is a man between 60 and 75 years old in good health. This sequence joins TRBV6-2 or TRBV6-3 and TRBJ1-5; 8 positions match TRBD1. The CDR3 DNA reads TGTGCCAGCAGTTACCAATTTCTGTTGTCGGACAGGGCTCAGCCCCAGCATTTT. It encodes CASSYQFLLSDRAQPQHF.